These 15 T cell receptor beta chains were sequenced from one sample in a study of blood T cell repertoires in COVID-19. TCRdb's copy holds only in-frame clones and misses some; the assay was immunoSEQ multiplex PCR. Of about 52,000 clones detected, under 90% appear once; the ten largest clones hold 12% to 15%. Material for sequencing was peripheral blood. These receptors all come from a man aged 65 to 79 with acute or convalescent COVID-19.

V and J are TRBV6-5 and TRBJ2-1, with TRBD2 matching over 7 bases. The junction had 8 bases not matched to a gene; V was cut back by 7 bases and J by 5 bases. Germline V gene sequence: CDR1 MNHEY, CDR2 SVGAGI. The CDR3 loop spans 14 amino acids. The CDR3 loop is CASIVEGGDNEQFF. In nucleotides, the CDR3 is TGTGCCAGCATTGTTGAGGGAGGGGACAATGAGCAGTTCTTC.

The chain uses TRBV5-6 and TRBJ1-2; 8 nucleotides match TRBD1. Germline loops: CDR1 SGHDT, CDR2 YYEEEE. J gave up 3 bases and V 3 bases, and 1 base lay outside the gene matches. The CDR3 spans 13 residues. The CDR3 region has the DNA TGTGCCAGCAGCTGGGGACAGGACTATGGCTACACCTTC. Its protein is CASSWGQDYGYTF.

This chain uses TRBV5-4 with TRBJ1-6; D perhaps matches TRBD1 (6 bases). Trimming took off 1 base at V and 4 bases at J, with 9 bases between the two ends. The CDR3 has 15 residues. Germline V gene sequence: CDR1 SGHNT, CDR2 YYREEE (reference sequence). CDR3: CASSLNREYNSPLHF. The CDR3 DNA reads TGTGCCAGCAGCTTGAACAGGGAGTATAATTCACCCCTCCACTTT.

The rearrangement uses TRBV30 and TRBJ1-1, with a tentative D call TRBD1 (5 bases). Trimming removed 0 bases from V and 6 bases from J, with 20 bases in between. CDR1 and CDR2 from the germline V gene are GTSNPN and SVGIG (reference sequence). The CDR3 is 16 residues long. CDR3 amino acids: CAWSVGVGGRSSEAFF. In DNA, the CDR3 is TGTGCCTGGAGTGTAGGCGTGGGGGGGAGAAGTTCTGAAGCTTTCTTT.

DNA for the CDR3: TGTGCCAGCAGTTACTTCGGGGTGGGTCAGCCCCAGCATTTT. Translated: CASSYFGVGQPQHF. The chain recombines TRBV6-2 or TRBV6-3 with TRBJ1-5; D is ambiguous. Germline-derived CDR1 and CDR2 are MNHEY and SVGEGT. CDR3 length equals 14 residues. V lost 1 base to trimming and J lost 6 bases, with 10 bases between them.

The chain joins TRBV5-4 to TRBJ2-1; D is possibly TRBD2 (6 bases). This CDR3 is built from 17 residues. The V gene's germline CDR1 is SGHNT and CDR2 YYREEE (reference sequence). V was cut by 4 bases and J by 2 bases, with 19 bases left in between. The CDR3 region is CASSPAGRGSPYNEQFF. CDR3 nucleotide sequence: TGTGCCAGCAGCCCGGCGGGACGGGGGAGTCCCTACAATGAGCAGTTCTTC.

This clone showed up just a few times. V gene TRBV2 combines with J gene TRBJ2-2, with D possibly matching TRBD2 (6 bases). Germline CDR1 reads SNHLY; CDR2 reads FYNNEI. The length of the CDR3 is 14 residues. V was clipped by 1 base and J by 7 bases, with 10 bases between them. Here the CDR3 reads CASSEVGGGGELFF. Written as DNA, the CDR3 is TGTGCCAGCAGTGAAGTGGGGGGAGGCGGGGAGCTGTTTTTT.

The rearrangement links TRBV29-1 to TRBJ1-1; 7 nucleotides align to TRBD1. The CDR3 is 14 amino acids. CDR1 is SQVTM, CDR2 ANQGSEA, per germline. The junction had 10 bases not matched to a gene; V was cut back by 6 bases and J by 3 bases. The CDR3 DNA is TGCAGCGTAGTACTACAGGGGACGTACACTGAAGCTTTCTTT. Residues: CSVVLQGTYTEAFF.

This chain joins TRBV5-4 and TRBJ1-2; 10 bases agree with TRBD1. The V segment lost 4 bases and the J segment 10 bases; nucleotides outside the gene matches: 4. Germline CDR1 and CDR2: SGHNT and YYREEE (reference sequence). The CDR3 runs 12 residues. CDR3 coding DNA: TGTGCCAGCAGCCGGGACAGGGGTACCTACACCTTC. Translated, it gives CASSRDRGTYTF. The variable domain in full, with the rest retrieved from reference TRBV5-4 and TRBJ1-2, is ETGVTQSPTHLIKTRGQQVTLRCSSQSGHNTVSWYQQALGQGPQFIFQYYREEENGRGNFPPRFSGLQFPNYSSELNVNALELDDSALYLCASSRDRGTYTFGSGTRLTVV.

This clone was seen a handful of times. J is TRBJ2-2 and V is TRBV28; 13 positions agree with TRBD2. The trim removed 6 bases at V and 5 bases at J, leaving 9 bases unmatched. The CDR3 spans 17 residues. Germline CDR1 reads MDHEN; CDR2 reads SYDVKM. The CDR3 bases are TGTGCCAGCAGCCAACTAGCGGGGGGGCGTTGGACCGGGGAGCTGTTTTTT. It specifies CASSQLAGGRWTGELFF.

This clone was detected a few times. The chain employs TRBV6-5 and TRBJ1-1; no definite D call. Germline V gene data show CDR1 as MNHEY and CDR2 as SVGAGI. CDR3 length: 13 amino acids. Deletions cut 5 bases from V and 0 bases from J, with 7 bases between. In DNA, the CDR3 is TGTGCCAGCAGTCTATTGATGAACACTGAAGCTTTCTTT. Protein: CASSLLMNTEAFF.

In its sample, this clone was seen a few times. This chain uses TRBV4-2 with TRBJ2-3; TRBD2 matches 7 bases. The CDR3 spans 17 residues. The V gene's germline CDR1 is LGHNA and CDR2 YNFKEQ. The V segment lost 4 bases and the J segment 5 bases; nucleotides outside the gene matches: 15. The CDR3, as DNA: TGTGCCAGCAGCCGGGACCTTTCGGGGGGAGGGCAAGATACGCAGTATTTT. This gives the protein CASSRDLSGGGQDTQYF.

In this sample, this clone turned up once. This chain's CDR3 is CSVAQSEKLFF. CDR3 DNA sequence: TGCAGCGTCGCACAGAGTGAAAAACTGTTTTTT. The chain uses TRBV29-1 and TRBJ1-4; D remains ambiguous. Germline CDR1 reads SQVTM; CDR2 reads ANQGSEA. The CDR3 runs to 11 residues. V lost 6 bases and J lost 7, with 9 bases in between.

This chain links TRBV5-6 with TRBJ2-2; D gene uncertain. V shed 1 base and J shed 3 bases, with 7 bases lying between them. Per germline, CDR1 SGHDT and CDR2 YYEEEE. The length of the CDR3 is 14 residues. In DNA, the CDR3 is TGTGCCAGCAGCTTGTGGGCAGACACCGGGGAGCTGTTTTTT. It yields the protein CASSLWADTGELFF. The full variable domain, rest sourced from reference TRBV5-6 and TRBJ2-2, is DAGVTQSPTHLIKTRGQQVTLRCSPKSGHDTVSWYQQALGQGPQFIFQYYEEEERQRGNFPDRFSGHQFPNYSSELNVNALLLGDSALYLCASSLWADTGELFFGEGSRLTVL.

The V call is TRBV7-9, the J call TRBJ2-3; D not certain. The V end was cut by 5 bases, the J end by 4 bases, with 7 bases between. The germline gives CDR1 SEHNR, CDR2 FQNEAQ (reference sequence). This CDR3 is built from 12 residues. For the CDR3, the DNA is TGTGCCAGCAGCCCCGGGTCAGATACGCAGTATTTT. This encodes CASSPGSDTQYF.